These T cell receptor beta chains were read from a single sample in a study of T cells in localized non-small cell lung cancer. Sequencing was performed with immunoSEQ multiplex PCR; in TCRdb, only in-frame clones are kept and a portion is missing. The sample yields more than 15,000 clones, approximately 91% seen once. The sample consisted of peripheral blood, taken before any cancer treatment. All receptors come from a man aged 35 to 69 with stage I lung adenocarcinoma. CDR3s include the opening cysteine and the closing phenylalanine or tryptophan. The D gene is left open where the match is weak. Clone size is shown for a subset of rows, as once, few, many or a class of expanded clone.

d_call,v_call,j_call,clone_size,cdr3_aa,cdr3_nt
TRBD2,TRBV6-1,TRBJ2-1,.,CASSERGLAGISYNEQFF,TGTGCCAGCAGTGAAAGGGGCCTAGCGGGGATCTCCTACAATGAGCAGTTCTTC
.,TRBV7-8,TRBJ2-4,.,CASSLAGILDIQYF,TGTGCCAGCAGCTTAGCGGGCATTCTGGACATTCAGTACTTC
.,TRBV6-6,TRBJ1-5,.,CASSYSRLQPQHF,TGTGCCAGCAGTTACTCGAGGTTGCAGCCCCAGCATTTT
TRBD2,TRBV6-5,TRBJ2-2,once,CASSYNPGGSTGELFF,TGTGCCAGCAGTTATAACCCGGGAGGATCCACCGGGGAGCTGTTTTTT
TRBD1,TRBV15,TRBJ2-7,once,CATRGDSSYEQYF,TGTGCCACCAGAGGGGACAGCTCCTACGAGCAGTACTTC
TRBD2,TRBV2,TRBJ2-3,.,CASSEATGTSGATDTQYF,TGTGCCAGCAGTGAAGCCACCGGGACTAGCGGGGCCACAGATACGCAGTATTTT
.,TRBV27,TRBJ2-1,.,CASSKGYNEQFF,TGTGCCAGCAGTAAGGGTTACAATGAGCAGTTCTTC
.,TRBV9,TRBJ1-4,.,CASSSRNEKLFF,TGTGCCAGCAGCTCTCGTAATGAAAAACTGTTTTTT
TRBD2,TRBV5-1,TRBJ2-5,.,CASSLGTSRMETQYF,TGCGCCAGCAGCTTAGGGACTAGCAGGATGGAGACCCAGTACTTC
.,TRBV18,TRBJ2-2,.,CASSQDQGTGELFF,TGTGCCAGCTCCCAGGACCAGGGTACCGGGGAGCTGTTTTTT